Shown below are 14 T cell receptor beta chains from a single sample sequenced in a study of blood T cell repertoires in COVID-19. Method: immunoSEQ multiplex PCR; TCRdb's copy keeps in-frame clones and lacks some. The table lists about 270,000 clones, around 89% of them singletons, with 2.5% to 3% in the top ten. Sequenced: PBMCs or T cells enriched from blood (not recorded which). These receptors came from a woman between 50 and 59 years old who had recovered from COVID-19.

The chain employs TRBV30 and TRBJ1-6; D unclear. The germline V gene has CDR1 GTSNPN and CDR2 SVGIG (reference sequence). Deletions cut 5 bases from V and 8 bases from J, with 19 bases between. The CDR3 runs to 15 residues. CDR3 bases: TGTGCCTGGTGTTTTAGGGCTCGGGGAGATTCACCCCTCCACTTT. Residues: CAWCFRARGDSPLHF.

This clone was seen just once. The chain is built from TRBV2 and TRBJ2-1; 9 positions agree with TRBD2. V gave up 6 bases and J gave up 7 bases; unmatched junction bases: 4. This CDR3 is built from 13 residues. In germline, CDR1 is SNHLY, CDR2 FYNNEI. CDR3 sequence (DNA): TGTGCCAGCAGACGAAGCGGGAGGAATGAGCAGTTCTTC. This codes for CASRRSGRNEQFF.

This clone was recorded a few times. The CDR3 region has the DNA TGTGCCAGCAGTCGACAGGGGGGCACGGCCCTCTCCTATAATTCACCCCTCCACTTT. Translated, it gives CASSRQGGTALSYNSPLHF. The chain couples TRBV27 to TRBJ1-6, with 9 bases aligning to TRBD1. The CDR3 covers 19 residues. Trimming removed 5 bases from V and 0 bases from J; junction bases left unmatched: 11. Germline values: CDR1 MNHEY, CDR2 SMNVEV (reference sequence).

The sample holds a few counts of this clone. At the DNA level, this CDR3 is encoded by other sequences in the same sample as well. The chain employs TRBV7-9 and TRBJ2-5, with D uncertain. Per germline, CDR1 SEHNR and CDR2 FQNEAQ (reference sequence). Trimming removed 1 base from V and 1 base from J, with 7 bases in between. This CDR3 spans 14 amino acids. The CDR3 is CASSLERAQETQYF. DNA for the CDR3: TGTGCCAGCAGCTTAGAACGAGCCCAAGAGACCCAGTACTTC. Full variable domain (outside the CDR3, taken from reference TRBV7-9 and TRBJ2-5): DTGVSQNPRHKITKRGQNVTFRCDPISEHNRLYWYRQTLGQGPEFLTYFQNEAQLEKSRLLSDRFSAERPKGSFSTLEIQRTEQGDSAMYLCASSLERAQETQYFGPGTRLLVL.

The chain joins TRBV7-8 to TRBJ1-5; 10 positions match TRBD1. J lost 1 base, V lost 5 bases, and 5 bases had no gene match. Looked up from germline, CDR1 is SGHVS and CDR2 is FQNEAQ. This CDR3 comprises 16 residues. The CDR3 region has the DNA TGTGCCAGCAGCCGCCGGGACAGGGGAAGCAATCAGCCCCAGCATTTT. Encoded protein: CASSRRDRGSNQPQHF.

The V call is TRBV6-6, the J call TRBJ2-7, with D maybe TRBD2 (6 bases). Trimming left V 4 bases short and J 0 bases short, with 13 bases between. The germline V gene encodes CDR1 MNHNY and CDR2 SVGAGI (reference sequence). The CDR3 runs 15 residues. CDR3 amino acids: CASSSRDSSSYEQYF. CDR3 in DNA: TGTGCCAGCAGTTCCCGGGACTCGAGCTCCTACGAGCAGTACTTC.

This clone was seen once. This chain joins TRBV27 and TRBJ2-3; D is possibly TRBD2 (5 bases). Trimming took 6 bases from V and 6 from J, leaving 10 bases between them. The CDR3 spans 12 residues. From germline, CDR1 is MNHEY and CDR2 SMNVEV (reference sequence). For the CDR3, the DNA is TGTGCCAGCAGCCCTAGCCGTGATACGCAGTATTTT. Translated, it gives CASSPSRDTQYF.

This chain joins TRBV27 and TRBJ2-2; 10 nucleotides match TRBD2. The CDR3 contains 16 residues. Germline V gene data show CDR1 as MNHEY and CDR2 as SMNVEV (reference sequence). V lost 7 bases and J lost 2; bases outside the gene matches: 7. This CDR3 reads CASKPRTSGNTGELFF. CDR3 coding DNA: TGTGCCAGCAAACCCCGGACTAGCGGTAACACCGGGGAGCTGTTTTTT.

The chain uses TRBV5-1 and TRBJ2-1; no definite D call. Trimming cost V 4 bases and J 1 base, with 12 bases left between them. This CDR3 spans 15 amino acids. Germline CDR1 is SGHRS and CDR2 is YFSETQ. In DNA form, the CDR3 reads TGCGCCAGCAGCCCCGAGTTGTCTTCCTACAATGAGCAGTTCTTC. The encoded protein is CASSPELSSYNEQFF.

The chain couples TRBV5-1 to TRBJ2-1; TRBD1 matches at 7 bases. The CDR3 runs to 13 residues. The V segment lost 6 bases and the J segment 7 bases; nucleotides outside the gene matches: 7. Germline V CDR1 and CDR2: SGHRS, YFSETQ. The CDR3 is CASTEQQGNEQFF. The CDR3 DNA reads as TGCGCCAGCACAGAGCAACAGGGGAATGAGCAGTTCTTC.

The rearrangement links TRBV7-3 to TRBJ2-2, with D tentatively TRBD2 (5 bases). Per the germline V gene, CDR1 is SGHTA and CDR2 is FQGTGA. The CDR3 sequence is 14 residues long. V lost 3 bases and J 4 bases, leaving 9 bases between the germline ends. The CDR3 spells CASSLYGGTGELFF. The DNA of the CDR3 is TGTGCCAGCAGCTTGTACGGAGGCACCGGGGAGCTGTTTTTT.

This clone was seen once. The CDR3 region is CASTGQASYGYTF. The CDR3 nucleotides are TGTGCCAGCACGGGACAGGCGTCCTATGGCTACACCTTC. The chain has TRBV2 and TRBJ1-2; 8 bases fit TRBD1. The CDR3 contains 13 residues. The junction had 5 bases not matched to a gene; V was cut back by 7 bases and J by 4 bases. Germline V gene lookup returns CDR1 SNHLY and CDR2 FYNNEI.

This clone was seen once. The chain combines TRBV6-5 with TRBJ2-7; 8 nucleotides match TRBD1. J was trimmed by 7 bases and V by 1 base; bases with no gene match: 9. Germline V gene lookup returns CDR1 MNHEY and CDR2 SVGAGI. This CDR3 region has 15 residues. CDR3 nucleotide sequence: TGTGCCAGCAGTTACTTCAGCAGGGGGCGTAGGGAGCAGTACTTC. Translating gives CASSYFSRGRREQYF.

The chain joins TRBV20-1 to TRBJ1-1, with D uncertain. The CDR3 consists of 11 residues. The V gene's germline CDR1 is DFQATT and CDR2 SNEGSKA (reference sequence). The germline V and J ends were trimmed by 1 base and 3 bases, with 3 bases remaining between them. CDR3 region: CSARAYTEAFF. In DNA form, the CDR3 reads TGCAGTGCTAGAGCCTACACTGAAGCTTTCTTT.